This T cell receptor (beta chain) appears in the sequencing data of a study of cytomegalovirus exposure and HLA in healthy donors. Turning to the study itself: For the approximately 400 genotyped donors, around 76% fell within the Caucasian-associated ancestry cluster. Study-level results: With later analysis, a missense DCLRE1C variant became linked to TCR beta V- and J-gene trimming.

CDR1 is SSHAT, CDR2 FNYEAQ, per germline (reference sequence). This CDR3 has 14 residues. The PCR ran on 60 Vbeta and 13 Jbeta primers. TCRdb's copy holds only in-frame clones and misses some; the assay was immunoSEQ multiplex PCR. The sample holds 180,000 or so clones; over 75% are singletons and the top ten take roughly 5.8%. As to this clone: The target antigen is unknown. The junction differs from germline at one of its ends, possibly a read error. Distinct nucleotide sequences in the sample also encode this CDR3.

This clonotype was obtained from a middle-aged man in good health and CMV-seropositive. The sample consisted of PBMCs. This chain joins TRBV7-7 and TRBJ2-3; tentatively, D is TRBD2 (5 bases). The CDR3: CASSPSGRTDTQYF. In DNA form, the CDR3 reads TGTGCTAGCAGCCCCAGCGGACGCACAGATACGCAGTATTTT.